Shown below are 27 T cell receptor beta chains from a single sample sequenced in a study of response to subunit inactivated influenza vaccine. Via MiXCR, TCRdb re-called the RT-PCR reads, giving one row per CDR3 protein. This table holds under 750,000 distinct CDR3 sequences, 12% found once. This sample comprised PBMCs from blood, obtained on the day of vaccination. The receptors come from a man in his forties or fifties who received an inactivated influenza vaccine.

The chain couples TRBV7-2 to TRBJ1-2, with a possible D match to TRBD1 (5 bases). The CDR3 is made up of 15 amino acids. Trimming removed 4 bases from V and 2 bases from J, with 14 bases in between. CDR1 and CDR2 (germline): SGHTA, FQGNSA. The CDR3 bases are TGTGCCAGCAGCTCCCGCCCGACAGCCAACTATGGCTACACCTTC. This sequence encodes CASSSRPTANYGYTF.

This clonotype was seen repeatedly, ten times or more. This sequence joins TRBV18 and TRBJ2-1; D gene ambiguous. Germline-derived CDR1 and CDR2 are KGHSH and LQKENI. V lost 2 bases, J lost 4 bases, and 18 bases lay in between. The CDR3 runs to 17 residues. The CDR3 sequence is CASSPRPGEASYNEQFF. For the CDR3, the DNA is TGTGCCAGCTCACCAAGGCCGGGCGAGGCTTCTTACAATGAGCAGTTCTTC.

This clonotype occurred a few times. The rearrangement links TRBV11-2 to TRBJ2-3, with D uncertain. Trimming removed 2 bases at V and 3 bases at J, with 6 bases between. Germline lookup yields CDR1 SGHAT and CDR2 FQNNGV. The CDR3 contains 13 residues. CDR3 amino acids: CASSLILTDTQYF. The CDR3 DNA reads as TGTGCCAGCAGCTTAATTTTGACAGATACGCAGTATTTT. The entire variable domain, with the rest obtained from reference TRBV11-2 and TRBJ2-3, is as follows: EAGVAQSPRYKIIEKRQSVAFWCNPISGHATLYWYQQILGQGPKLLIQFQNNGVVDDSQLPKDRFSAERLKGVDSTLKIQPAKLEDSAVYLCASSLILTDTQYFGPGTRLTVL.

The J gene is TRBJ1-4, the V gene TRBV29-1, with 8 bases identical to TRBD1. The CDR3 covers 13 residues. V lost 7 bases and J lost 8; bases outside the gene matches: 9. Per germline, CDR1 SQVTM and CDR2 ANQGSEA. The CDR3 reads CSARTGYREKLFF. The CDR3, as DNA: TGCAGCGCCCGGACAGGGTATCGGGAAAAACTGTTTTTT. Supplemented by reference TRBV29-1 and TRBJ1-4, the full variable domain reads SAVISQKPSRDICQRGTSLTIQCQVDSQVTMMFWYRQQPGQSLTLIATANQGSEATYESGFVIDKFPISRPNLTFSTLTVSNMSPEDSSIYLCSARTGYREKLFFGSGTQLSVL.

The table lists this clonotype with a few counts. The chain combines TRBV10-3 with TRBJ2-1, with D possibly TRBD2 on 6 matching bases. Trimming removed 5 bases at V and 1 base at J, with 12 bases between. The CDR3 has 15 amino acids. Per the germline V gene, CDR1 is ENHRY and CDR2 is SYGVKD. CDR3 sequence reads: CAISPSSGSYNEQFF. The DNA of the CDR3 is TGTGCCATCAGTCCCAGTAGCGGTTCCTACAATGAGCAGTTCTTC.

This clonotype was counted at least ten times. CDR3 sequence reads: CASSPANRVGNNEQFF. DNA of the CDR3: TGTGCCAGCAGTCCTGCCAACAGGGTTGGCAACAATGAGCAGTTCTTC. The chain uses TRBV12-3 or TRBV12-4 and TRBJ2-1; D possibly corresponds to TRBD1 (6 bases). This CDR3 has 16 amino acids. V dropped 5 bases and J dropped 5 bases, with 19 bases sitting between them.

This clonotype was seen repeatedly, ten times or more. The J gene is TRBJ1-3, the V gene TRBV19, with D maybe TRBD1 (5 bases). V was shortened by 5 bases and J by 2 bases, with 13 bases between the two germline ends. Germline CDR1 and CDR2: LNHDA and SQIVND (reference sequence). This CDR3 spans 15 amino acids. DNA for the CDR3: TGTGCCAGTAGTGTCTCCGGGACGGCTGGAAACACCATATATTTT. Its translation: CASSVSGTAGNTIYF.

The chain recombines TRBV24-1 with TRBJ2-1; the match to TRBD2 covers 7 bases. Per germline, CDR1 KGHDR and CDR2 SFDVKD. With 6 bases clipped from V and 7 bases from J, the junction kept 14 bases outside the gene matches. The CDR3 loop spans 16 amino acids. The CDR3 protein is CATSTVKGGRENEQFF. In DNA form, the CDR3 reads TGTGCCACCAGTACGGTTAAGGGCGGGAGAGAAAATGAGCAGTTCTTC.

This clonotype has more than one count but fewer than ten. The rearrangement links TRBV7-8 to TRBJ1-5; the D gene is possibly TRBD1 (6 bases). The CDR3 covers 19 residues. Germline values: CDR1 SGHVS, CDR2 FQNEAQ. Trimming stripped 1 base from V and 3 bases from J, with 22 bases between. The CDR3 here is CASSLGRLWGGGTNQPQHF. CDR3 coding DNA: TGTGCCAGCAGCTTAGGACGTCTTTGGGGGGGCGGCACCAATCAGCCCCAGCATTTT. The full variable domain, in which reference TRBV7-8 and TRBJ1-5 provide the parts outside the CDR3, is GAGVSQSPRYKVAKRGQDVALRCDPISGHVSLFWYQQALGQGPEFLTYFQNEAQLDKSGLPSDRFFAERPEGSVSTLKIQRTQQEDSAVYLCASSLGRLWGGGTNQPQHFGDGTRLSIL.

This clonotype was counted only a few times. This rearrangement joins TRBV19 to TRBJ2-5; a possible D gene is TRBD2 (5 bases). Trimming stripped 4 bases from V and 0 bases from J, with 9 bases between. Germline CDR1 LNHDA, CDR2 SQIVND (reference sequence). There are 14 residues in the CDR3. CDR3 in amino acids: CASSRELYQETQYF. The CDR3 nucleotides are TGTGCCAGTAGTAGGGAGCTGTACCAAGAGACCCAGTACTTC. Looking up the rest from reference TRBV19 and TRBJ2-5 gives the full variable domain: DGGITQSPKYLFRKEGQNVTLSCEQNLNHDAMYWYRQDPGQGLRLIYYSQIVNDFQKGDIAEGYSVSREKKESFPLTVTSAQKNPTAFYLCASSRELYQETQYFGPGTRLLVL.

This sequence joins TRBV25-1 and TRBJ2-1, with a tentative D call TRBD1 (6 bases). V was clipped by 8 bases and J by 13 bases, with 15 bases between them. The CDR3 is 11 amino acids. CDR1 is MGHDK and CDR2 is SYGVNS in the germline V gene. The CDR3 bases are TGTGCCAGCCTAGGGGGAGCCCGACAGTTCTTC. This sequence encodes CASLGGARQFF.

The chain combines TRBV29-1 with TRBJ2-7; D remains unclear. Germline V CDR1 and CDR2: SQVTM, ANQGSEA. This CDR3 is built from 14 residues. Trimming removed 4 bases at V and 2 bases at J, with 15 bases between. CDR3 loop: CSVAAPQAPYEQYF. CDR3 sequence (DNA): TGCAGCGTTGCCGCGCCTCAGGCCCCCTACGAGCAGTACTTC.

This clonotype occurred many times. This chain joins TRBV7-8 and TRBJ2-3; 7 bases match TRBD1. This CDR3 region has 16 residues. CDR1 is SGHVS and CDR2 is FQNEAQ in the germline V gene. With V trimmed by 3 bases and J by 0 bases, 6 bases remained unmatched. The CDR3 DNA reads TGTGCCAGCAGCTTCCTCGGGACAGCTAGCACAGATACGCAGTATTTT. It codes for CASSFLGTASTDTQYF.

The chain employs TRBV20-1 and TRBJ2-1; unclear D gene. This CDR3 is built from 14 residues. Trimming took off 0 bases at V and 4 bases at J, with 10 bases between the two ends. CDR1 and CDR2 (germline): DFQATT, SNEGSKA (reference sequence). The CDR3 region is CSAREGQVYNEQFF. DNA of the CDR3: TGCAGTGCTAGAGAAGGGCAAGTGTACAATGAGCAGTTCTTC.

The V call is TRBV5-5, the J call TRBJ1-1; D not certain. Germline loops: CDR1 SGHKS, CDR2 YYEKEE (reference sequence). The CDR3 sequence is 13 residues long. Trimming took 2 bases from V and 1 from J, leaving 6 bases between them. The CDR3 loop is CASSFSWNTEAFF. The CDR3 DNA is TGTGCCAGCAGCTTTTCGTGGAACACTGAAGCTTTCTTT.

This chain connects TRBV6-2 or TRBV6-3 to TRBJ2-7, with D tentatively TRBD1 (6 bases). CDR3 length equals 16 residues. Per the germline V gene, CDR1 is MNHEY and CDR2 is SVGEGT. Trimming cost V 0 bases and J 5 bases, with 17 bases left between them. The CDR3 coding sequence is TGTGCCAGCAGTTACTCCCAACTTACAGGGTCCCACGAGCAGTACTTC. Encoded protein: CASSYSQLTGSHEQYF.

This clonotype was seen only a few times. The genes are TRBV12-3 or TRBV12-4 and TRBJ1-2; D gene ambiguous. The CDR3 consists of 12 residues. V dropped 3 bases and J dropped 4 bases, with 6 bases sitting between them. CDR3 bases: TGTGCCAGCAGTTTCGGGTTCTATGGCTACACCTTC. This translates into CASSFGFYGYTF.

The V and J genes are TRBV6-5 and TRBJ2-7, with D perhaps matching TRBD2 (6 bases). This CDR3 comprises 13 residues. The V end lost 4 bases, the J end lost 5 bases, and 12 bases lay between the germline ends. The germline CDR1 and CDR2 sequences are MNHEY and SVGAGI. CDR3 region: CASSLTRINEQYF. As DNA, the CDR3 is TGTGCCAGCAGTTTGACTAGGATCAACGAGCAGTACTTC.

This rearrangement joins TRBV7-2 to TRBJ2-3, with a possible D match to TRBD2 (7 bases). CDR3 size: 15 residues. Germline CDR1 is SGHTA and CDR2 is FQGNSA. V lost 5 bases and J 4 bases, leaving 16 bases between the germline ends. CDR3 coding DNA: TGTGCCAGCAGCGTGGGGGGCGGGAGCTCAGATACGCAGTATTTT. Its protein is CASSVGGGSSDTQYF. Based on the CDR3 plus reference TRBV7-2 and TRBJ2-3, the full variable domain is GAGVSQSPSNKVTEKGKDVELRCDPISGHTALYWYRQSLGQGLEFLIYFQGNSAPDKSGLPSDRFSAERTGGSVSTLTIQRTQQEDSAVYLCASSVGGGSSDTQYFGPGTRLTVL.

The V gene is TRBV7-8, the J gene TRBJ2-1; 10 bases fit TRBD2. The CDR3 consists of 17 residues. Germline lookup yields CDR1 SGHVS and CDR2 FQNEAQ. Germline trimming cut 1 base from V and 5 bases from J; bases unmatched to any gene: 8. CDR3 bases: TGTGCCAGCAGCTTAGAGGGGGGACTAGCGTCCCACAATGAGCAGTTCTTC. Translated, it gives CASSLEGGLASHNEQFF.

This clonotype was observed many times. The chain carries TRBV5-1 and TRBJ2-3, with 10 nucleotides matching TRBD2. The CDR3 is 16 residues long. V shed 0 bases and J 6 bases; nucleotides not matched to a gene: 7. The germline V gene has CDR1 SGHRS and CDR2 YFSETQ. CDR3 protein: CASSLAVAGGQDTQYF. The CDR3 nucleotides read TGCGCCAGCAGCTTGGCCGTAGCGGGAGGACAGGATACGCAGTATTTT.

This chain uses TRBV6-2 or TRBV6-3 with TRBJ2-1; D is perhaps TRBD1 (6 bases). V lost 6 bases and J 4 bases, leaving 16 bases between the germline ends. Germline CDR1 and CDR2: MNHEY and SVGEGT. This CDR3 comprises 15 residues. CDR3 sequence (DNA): TGTGCCAGCAGCCACGGTAGGACAGTATACAATGAGCAGTTCTTC. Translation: CASSHGRTVYNEQFF.

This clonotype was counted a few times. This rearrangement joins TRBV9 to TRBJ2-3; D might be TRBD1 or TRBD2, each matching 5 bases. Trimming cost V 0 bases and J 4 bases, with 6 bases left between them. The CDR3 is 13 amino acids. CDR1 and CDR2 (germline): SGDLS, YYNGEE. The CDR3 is CASSVGGADTQYF. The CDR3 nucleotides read TGTGCCAGCAGCGTAGGAGGGGCAGATACGCAGTATTTT.

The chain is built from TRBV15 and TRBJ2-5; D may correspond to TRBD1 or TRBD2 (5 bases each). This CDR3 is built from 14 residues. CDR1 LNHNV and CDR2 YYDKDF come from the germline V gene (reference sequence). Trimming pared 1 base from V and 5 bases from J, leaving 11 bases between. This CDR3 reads CATSRVLGEETQYF. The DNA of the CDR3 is TGTGCCACCAGCAGAGTGTTAGGGGAGGAGACCCAGTACTTC.

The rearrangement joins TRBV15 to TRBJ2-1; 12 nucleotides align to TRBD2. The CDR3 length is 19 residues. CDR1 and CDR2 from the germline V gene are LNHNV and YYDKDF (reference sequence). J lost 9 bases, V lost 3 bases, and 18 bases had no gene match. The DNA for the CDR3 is TGTGCCACCAGCAGTGGGACTAGCGGGCCAGAGGTCGCGGGAGTTGAGCAGTTCTTC. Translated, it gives CATSSGTSGPEVAGVEQFF.

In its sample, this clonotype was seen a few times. CDR3 protein: CASRGLSGDTDTQYF. The CDR3 bases are TGTGCCAGCAGAGGCCTTAGCGGCGACACAGATACGCAGTATTTT. The chain combines TRBV12-3 or TRBV12-4 with TRBJ2-3, with a possible D match to TRBD2 (6 bases). This CDR3 is 15 amino acids long. Trimming took off 6 bases at V and 2 bases at J, with 15 bases between the two ends.

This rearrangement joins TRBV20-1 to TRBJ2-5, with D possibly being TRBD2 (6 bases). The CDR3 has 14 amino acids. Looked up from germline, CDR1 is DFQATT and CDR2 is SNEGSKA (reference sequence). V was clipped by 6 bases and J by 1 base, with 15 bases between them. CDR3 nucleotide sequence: TGCAGTGCGAAGAGGGGAGGCGGCCAAGAGACCCAGTACTTC. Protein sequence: CSAKRGGGQETQYF.